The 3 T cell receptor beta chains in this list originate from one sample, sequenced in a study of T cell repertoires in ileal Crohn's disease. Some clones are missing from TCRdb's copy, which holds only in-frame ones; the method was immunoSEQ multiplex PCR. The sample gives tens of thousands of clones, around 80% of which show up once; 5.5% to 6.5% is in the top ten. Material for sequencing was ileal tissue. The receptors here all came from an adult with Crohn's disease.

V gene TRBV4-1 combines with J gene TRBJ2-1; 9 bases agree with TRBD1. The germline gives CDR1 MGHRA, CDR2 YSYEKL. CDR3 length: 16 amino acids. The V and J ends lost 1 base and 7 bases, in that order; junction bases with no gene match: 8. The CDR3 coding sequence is TGCGCCAGCAGCCAAGGTGGGACAGGGACGAAGAATGAGCAGTTCTTC. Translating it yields CASSQGGTGTKNEQFF.

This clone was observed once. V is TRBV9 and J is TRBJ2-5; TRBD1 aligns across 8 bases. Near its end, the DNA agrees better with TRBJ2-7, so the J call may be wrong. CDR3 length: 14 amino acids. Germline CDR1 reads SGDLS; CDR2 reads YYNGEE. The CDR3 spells CASSGGQSSYEQYF. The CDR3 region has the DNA TGTGCCAGTTCAGGGGGCCAAAGCTCCTACGAGCAGTACTTC.

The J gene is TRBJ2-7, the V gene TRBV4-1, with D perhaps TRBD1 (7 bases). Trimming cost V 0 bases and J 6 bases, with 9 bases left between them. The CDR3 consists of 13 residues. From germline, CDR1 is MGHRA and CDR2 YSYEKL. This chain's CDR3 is CASSQEQGGEQYF. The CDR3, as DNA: TGCGCCAGCAGCCAAGAGCAGGGGGGCGAGCAGTACTTC.